Sequencing of this TCR beta chain was carried out in a study of radiation and T cells in renal cell carcinoma. Time point of the sample: blood 4 weeks post-SBRT, at nephrectomy. Treatment described: 15 Gy SBRT to primary tumor, nephrectomy 4 weeks later. Nephrectomy followed 15 Gy stereotactic body radiation by 4 weeks. Whole-study results and caveats: Without pretreatment biopsies, baseline tumor clonotype presence was undetermined.

Concerning this clone itself: What it binds is unknown.

Trimming took off 5 bases at V and 5 bases at J, with 12 bases between the two ends. The CDR3 loop spans 13 amino acids. Germline V gene data show CDR1 as PRHDT and CDR2 as FYEKMQ (reference sequence). Measured with immunoSEQ multiplex PCR; TCRdb has only the in-frame clones, and not every one. Of about 170,000 clones in the sample, about 88% are singletons; the top ten hold approximately 10%. V gene TRBV13 combines with J gene TRBJ1-2, with D perhaps matching TRBD1 (6 bases). The sequence was obtained from a woman in her forties or fifties with renal cell carcinoma. The specimen comprised blood, sampled from a patient whose treatment included radiotherapy and nephrectomy. The CDR3 nucleotides read TGTGCCAGCAGCGTCTCAGGGGTTTATGGCTACACCTTC. It translates to CASSVSGVYGYTF.